Listed here is a single T cell receptor (beta chain). Its target is unknown. The data were obtained in a study of T cell responses to AZD1222 COVID-19 vaccine. Profiling relied on immunoSEQ multiplex PCR, and the TCRdb table lists in-frame clones only, not all of them. The sample includes 110,000 to 150,000 clones, 92% seen only once; the top ten take around 3.3%. This CDR3 comprises 14 residues. Study-wide results and limits: As reported, nearly half of all spike-specific TCRs target variant regions that are unmutated.

This receptor was identified in an adult who received the AZD1222 COVID-19 vaccine. The specimen comprised peripheral blood, sampled 28 days after the second AZD1222 dose. V is TRBV21-1 and J is TRBJ2-1; TRBD2 is taken as the D call from the table, unchecked against the DNA. TRBV21-1 is a recognized pseudogene. The CDR3 sequence is CASSKGISEDEQFF. CDR3 in DNA: TGTGCCAGCAGCAAAGGGATTAGCGAGGATGAGCAGTTCTTC.